These T cell receptor beta chains were read from a single sample in a study of response to subunit inactivated influenza vaccine. TCRdb analysed the RT-PCR reads with MiXCR anew, one entry per CDR3 protein. The sample lists about 540,000 distinct CDR3 sequences; under 30% were seen once. These records were also assigned to another study, of T cells expressing NK-cell markers.

The material was CD4+ T cells sorted from PBMCs, obtained roughly 13 days after vaccination. The receptors shown here come from a man between 50 and 59 years old who received an inactivated influenza vaccine. CDR3s include the opening cysteine and the closing phenylalanine or tryptophan. A D gene is named only where the DNA matches it firmly. For some rows the clone size is stated as once, few or many, or as a class when expanded; others skip it.

14	-	TRBJ1-5	-	TRBV5-1	TGCGCCAGCAGCTTGGAGGGGGTCAGTCAGCCCCAGCATTTT	CASSLEGVSQPQHF
17	TRBD2	TRBJ2-7	-	TRBV6-1	TGTGCCAGCAGGGCGGGCGCGGGAGGCCTTCCTTCCTACGAGCAGTACTTC	CASRAGAGGLPSYEQYF
12	-	TRBJ2-7	-	TRBV30	TGTGCCTGGAGACCCCCGGGCTACGAGCAGTACTTC	CAWRPPGYEQYF
15	-	TRBJ2-2	few	TRBV7-2	TGTGCCAGCAGCCCATGGGGGGATTTAAGCCCGGAGCTGTTTTTT	CASSPWGDLSPELFF
16	TRBD1	TRBJ2-3	-	TRBV25-1	TGTGCCAGCAGTGAGGGACACCTAAGGGGGCCAGATACGCAGTATTTT	CASSEGHLRGPDTQYF
14	TRBD2	TRBJ2-5	few	TRBV11-2	TGTGCCAGCAGCAGAGCGGGGGGGCCCGAGACCCAGTACTTC	CASSRAGGPETQYF
16	TRBD1	TRBJ1-6	few	TRBV7-2	TGTGCCAGCAGCTTAGCCGGGACAGGGGATAATTCACCCCTCCACTTT	CASSLAGTGDNSPLHF
13	-	TRBJ2-7	-	TRBV25-1	TGTGCCAGCAGTGAGACAGTCTCCTACGAGCAGTACTTC	CASSETVSYEQYF
13	-	TRBJ2-5	-	TRBV5-5	TGTGCCAGCAGCACGGGGGACCAAGAGACCCAGTACTTC	CASSTGDQETQYF
15	TRBD1	TRBJ2-3	few	TRBV24-1	TGTGCCACCAGTGATACCGGGACAGGGGGGGATACGCAGTATTTT	CATSDTGTGGDTQYF
13	TRBD1	TRBJ1-1	-	TRBV20-1	TGCAGGGCAGGGACAGGGTCATATGGTGAAGCTTTCTTT	CRAGTGSYGEAFF
14	-	TRBJ1-2	many	TRBV12-3/TRBV12-4	TGTGCCAGCAGTTTATCGTCTGGTACTGCTGGCTACACCTTC	CASSLSSGTAGYTF
15	TRBD2	TRBJ2-5	-	TRBV7-9	TGTGCCAGCAGCTTACTACTAGCGCCAAAAGAGACCCAGTACTTC	CASSLLLAPKETQYF
17	-	TRBJ2-7	-	TRBV20-1	TGCAGTGCTAAACCCAACGAGATGGTTAGACAGCCTCAAGACCTGTACTTC	CSAKPNEMVRQPQDLYF
15	TRBD2	TRBJ2-5	once	TRBV2	TGTGCCAGCAGTACGCGGGGGGGCTCCCGGGAGACCCAGTACTTC	CASSTRGGSRETQYF
13	-	TRBJ2-7	-	TRBV18	TGTGCCAGCTCACCAAGCACAGCCTTCGAGCAGTACTTC	CASSPSTAFEQYF
16	TRBD1	TRBJ2-3	-	TRBV5-5	TGTGCCAGCAGTTACGGGACAGGAGAAAACACAGATACGCAGTATTTT	CASSYGTGENTDTQYF